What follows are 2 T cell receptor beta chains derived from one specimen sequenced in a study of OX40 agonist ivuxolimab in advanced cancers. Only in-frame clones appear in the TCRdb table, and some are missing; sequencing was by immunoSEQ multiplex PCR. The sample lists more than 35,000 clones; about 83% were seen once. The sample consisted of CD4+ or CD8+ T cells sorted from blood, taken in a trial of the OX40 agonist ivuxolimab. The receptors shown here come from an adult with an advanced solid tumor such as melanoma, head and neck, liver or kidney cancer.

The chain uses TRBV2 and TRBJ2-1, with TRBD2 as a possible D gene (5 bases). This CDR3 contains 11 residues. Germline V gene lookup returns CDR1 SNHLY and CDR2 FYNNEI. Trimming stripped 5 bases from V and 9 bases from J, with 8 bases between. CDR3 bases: TGTGCCAGCAGTAACGGAGGTGAGCAGTTCTTC. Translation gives CASSNGGEQFF.

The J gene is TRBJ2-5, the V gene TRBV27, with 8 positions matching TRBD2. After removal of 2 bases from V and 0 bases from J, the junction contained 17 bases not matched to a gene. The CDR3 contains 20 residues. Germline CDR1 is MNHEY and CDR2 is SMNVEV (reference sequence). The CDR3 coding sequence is TGTGCCAGCAGTTTACTCCCAGCGGTGCGGGAGGCCCTCAACCAAGAGACCCAGTACTTC. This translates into CASSLLPAVREALNQETQYF.